The 21 T cell receptor beta chains below come from one sample, sequenced in a study of CD8 T cells in Susac syndrome. RNA, at about 0.45 to 1 ug, was reverse transcribed with random hexamers. Each CDR3 protein is one row after TCRdb ran MiXCR on the immunoSEQ multiplex PCR reads. The table records 150,000 or so distinct CDR3 sequences, around 94% of them present only once. The source material was CD4+ T cells from PBMCs. The receptors shown here come from a human donor with multiple sclerosis.

In DNA, the CDR3 is TGTGCCAGCAGCCTCAACCAGGGGCACTACGAGCAGTACTTC. Amino acid sequence: CASSLNQGHYEQYF. J is TRBJ2-7 and V is TRBV7-9; weak D call: TRBD1 (6 bases). Germline V gene sequence: CDR1 SEHNR, CDR2 FQNEAQ (reference sequence). The V gene lost 5 bases and the J gene lost 3 bases, with 14 bases spanning the gap. This CDR3 has 14 residues.

This clonotype has a single count. This chain links TRBV27 with TRBJ2-7; D is perhaps TRBD2 (5 bases). The germline gives CDR1 MNHEY, CDR2 SMNVEV (reference sequence). V gave up 3 bases and J gave up 2 bases, with 14 bases separating them. The CDR3 consists of 15 residues. The CDR3 coding sequence is TGTGCCAGCAGTTTTGGAGGACTGGGTACCTACGAGCAGTACTTC. Encoded protein: CASSFGGLGTYEQYF.

This chain links TRBV4-1 with TRBJ2-2, with a possible D match to TRBD2 (5 bases). CDR1 MGHRA and CDR2 YSYEKL come from the germline V gene. The ends were cut back, 1 base at V and 6 bases at J, with 21 bases in the middle. This CDR3 has 18 amino acids. The CDR3 DNA follows: TGCGCCAGCAGCCAAGGCTTCGGGCGTACCCTGCGGGCCGGGGAGCTGTTTTTT. Its protein product is CASSQGFGRTLRAGELFF.

The rearrangement joins TRBV5-1 to TRBJ1-4; the D gene is possibly TRBD1 (5 bases). V was cut by 4 bases and J by 8 bases, with 15 bases left in between. Per germline, CDR1 SGHRS and CDR2 YFSETQ. The CDR3 totals 14 residues. In DNA, the CDR3 is TGCGCCAGCAGCGGCGGAACCGGGGCGGAAAAACTGTTTTTT. The encoded protein is CASSGGTGAEKLFF.

The gene calls are TRBV12-3 or TRBV12-4 and TRBJ1-1; D is possibly TRBD1 (5 bases). The length of the CDR3 is 14 residues. The V gene lost 7 bases and the J gene lost 0 bases, with 12 bases spanning the gap. DNA for the CDR3: TGTGCCAGCACCTTGGGGGGGTTGAACACTGAAGCTTTCTTT. Encoded protein: CASTLGGLNTEAFF.

The rearrangement links TRBV5-6 to TRBJ1-1; possible D gene TRBD1, 6 bases. Trimming pared 4 bases from V and 10 bases from J, leaving 17 bases between. The germline V gene encodes CDR1 SGHDT and CDR2 YYEEEE. The CDR3 has 13 amino acids. CDR3 protein: CASSLTGSLVAFF. CDR3 DNA: TGTGCCAGCAGCCTAACAGGGTCCCTTGTAGCTTTCTTT. Combining the CDR3 with reference TRBV5-6 and TRBJ1-1 gives the whole variable domain DAGVTQSPTHLIKTRGQQVTLRCSPKSGHDTVSWYQQALGQGPQFIFQYYEEEERQRGNFPDRFSGHQFPNYSSELNVNALLLGDSALYLCASSLTGSLVAFFGQGTRLTVV.

This chain connects TRBV7-9 to TRBJ2-5; 11 bases are a match to TRBD2. The CDR3 has 17 residues. The germline V gene encodes CDR1 SEHNR and CDR2 FQNEAQ (reference sequence). V lost 2 bases, J lost 2 bases, and 7 bases stayed unmatched. The DNA of the CDR3 is TGTGCCAGCAGCTTAACCTGGGCTAGCGGGGGGCAAGAGACCCAGTACTTC. As protein: CASSLTWASGGQETQYF.

The rearrangement joins TRBV29-1 to TRBJ1-1, with D perhaps matching TRBD1 (6 bases). The length of the CDR3 is 13 residues. V shed 7 bases and J shed 5 bases, with 17 bases lying between them. Germline V gene data show CDR1 as SQVTM and CDR2 as ANQGSEA. Here the CDR3 reads CSASRGGETEAFF. CDR3 coding DNA: TGCAGCGCCTCCCGCGGGGGCGAAACTGAAGCTTTCTTT.

This sequence joins TRBV20-1 and TRBJ1-1; D is unresolved. Germline V gene data show CDR1 as DFQATT and CDR2 as SNEGSKA (reference sequence). The CDR3 has 12 residues. V dropped 4 bases and J dropped 0 bases, with 6 bases sitting between them. This CDR3 reads CSAILLNTEAFF. The CDR3, as DNA: TGCAGTGCTATATTGTTGAACACTGAAGCTTTCTTT.

The chain has TRBV2 and TRBJ2-3, with D perhaps assigned TRBD1 or TRBD2 (6 bases each). Germline-derived CDR1 and CDR2 are SNHLY and FYNNEI. The CDR3 totals 15 residues. V was shortened by 3 bases and J by 3 bases, with 13 bases between the two germline ends. The CDR3 DNA follows: TGTGCCAGCAGTGAGCAGCGGAGGGGGACAGATACGCAGTATTTT. It is translated as CASSEQRRGTDTQYF.

V usage is TRBV2 and J usage is TRBJ2-6; the D gene is possibly TRBD1 (5 bases). V gave up 8 bases and J gave up 1 base, with 9 bases separating them. Germline loops: CDR1 SNHLY, CDR2 FYNNEI. The CDR3 contains 14 residues. The CDR3 sequence: CASLGRSGANVLTF. The CDR3 DNA is TGTGCCAGCTTGGGGCGGTCTGGGGCCAACGTCCTGACTTTC.

V gene TRBV7-2 combines with J gene TRBJ2-7; D is perhaps TRBD2 (5 bases). Germline V lookup: CDR1 SGHTA, CDR2 FQGNSA. Deletions cut 2 bases from V and 2 bases from J, with 7 bases between. CDR3 length equals 13 residues. For the CDR3, the DNA is TGTGCCAGCAGCTTACTCGGGACCTACGAGCAGTACTTC. Protein: CASSLLGTYEQYF.

The chain employs TRBV9 and TRBJ1-2; D unclear. This CDR3 region has 14 residues. The germline V and J ends were trimmed by 0 bases and 5 bases, with 11 bases remaining between them. Germline V gives CDR1 SGDLS, CDR2 YYNGEE. CDR3 loop: CASSVGTGGYGYTF. DNA for the CDR3: TGTGCCAGCAGCGTAGGAACGGGAGGGTATGGCTACACCTTC.

V usage is TRBV10-3 and J usage is TRBJ2-7; D remains unclear. This CDR3 contains 12 residues. The ends were cut back, 8 bases at V and 7 bases at J, with 15 bases in the middle. Germline CDR1 reads ENHRY; CDR2 reads SYGVKD. This CDR3 is CAIGKGMEEQYF. The CDR3 DNA is TGTGCCATCGGGAAGGGAATGGAGGAGCAGTACTTC.

CDR3 nucleotide sequence: TGCAGCGCCCGGACAGGGAGGGAGACCCAGTACTTC. It is translated as CSARTGRETQYF. This sequence joins TRBV29-1 and TRBJ2-5, with TRBD1 matching 8 bases. V was clipped by 7 bases and J by 5 bases; unmatched bases: 6. The germline V gene has CDR1 SQVTM and CDR2 ANQGSEA. This CDR3 comprises 12 residues.

This clonotype was detected once. The V and J genes are TRBV7-6 and TRBJ2-3; 9 bases agree with TRBD1. Trimming took 0 bases from V and 3 from J; bases not matched to a gene: 4. This CDR3 comprises 16 residues. CDR1 is SGHVS, CDR2 FNYEAQ, per germline. In DNA form, the CDR3 reads TGTGCCAGCAGCTTAGCGAGTGGGACAGGGACAGATACGCAGTATTTT. Encoded protein: CASSLASGTGTDTQYF.

The chain combines TRBV2 with TRBJ2-2; 8 bases align to TRBD1. V shed 7 bases, J shed 7 bases, and the junction held 8 bases outside the gene matches. The CDR3 spans 14 residues. Per the germline V gene, CDR1 is SNHLY and CDR2 is FYNNEI. The CDR3 region has the DNA TGTGCCAGCACAGGACAGGGTTCAATCGGGGAGCTGTTTTTT. Its translation is CASTGQGSIGELFF.

The CDR3 sequence is CASSLSYGGSGTGGRNQPQHF. The CDR3 DNA follows: TGTGCCAGCAGCTTGTCTTACGGTGGCTCCGGGACAGGGGGCCGCAATCAGCCCCAGCATTTT. The rearrangement links TRBV5-4 to TRBJ1-5, with 12 bases lining up with TRBD1. Losses at the gene ends were 1 base for V and 2 bases for J; bases not matched to a gene: 16. The V gene's germline CDR1 is SGHNT and CDR2 YYREEE (reference sequence). The CDR3 has 21 residues.

This clonotype appeared a single time. The chain links TRBV6-5 to TRBJ1-5, with no clear D. V was cut by 0 bases and J by 6 bases, with 9 bases left in between. The length of the CDR3 is 14 residues. Germline lookup yields CDR1 MNHEY and CDR2 SVGAGI. This CDR3 reads CASSYSNGIQPQHF. The CDR3 bases are TGTGCCAGCAGTTACTCGAATGGGATTCAGCCCCAGCATTTT.

J is TRBJ2-7 and V is TRBV18; either TRBD1 or TRBD2 may supply D (5 bases each). This CDR3 contains 16 residues. Between the trimmed V and J ends, which lost 3 bases and 3 bases, there was a span of 18 bases. CDR1 and CDR2 from the germline V gene are KGHSH and LQKENI. CDR3 sequence: CASSPKRDGKFYEQYF. CDR3 bases: TGTGCCAGCTCACCTAAAAGGGACGGGAAGTTCTACGAGCAGTACTTC. Full variable domain (remainder filled in from reference TRBV18 and TRBJ2-7): NAGVMQNPRHLVRRRGQEARLRCSPMKGHSHVYWYRQLPEEGLKFMVYLQKENIIDESGMPKERFSAEFPKEGPSILRIQQVVRGDSAAYFCASSPKRDGKFYEQYFGPGTRLTVT.

The V gene is TRBV20-1, the J gene TRBJ1-4; D may be TRBD1 (6 bases). The CDR3 contains 17 residues. The V and J ends lost 6 bases and 0 bases respectively, with 20 bases between them. Per the germline V gene, CDR1 is DFQATT and CDR2 is SNEGSKA (reference sequence). The CDR3 region has the DNA TGCAGTGCCTACAGGGTCCCCAGAAAGCCAACTAATGAAAAACTGTTTTTT. It encodes CSAYRVPRKPTNEKLFF.